This TCR beta chain was recovered during a study of CD4 T cells in relation to SARS-CoV-2 and coronaviruses. Study conclusions and caveats: In roughly 60% of donors, memory CD4+ clonotypes crossrecognized SARS-CoV-2 and at least one common cold coronavirus spike. Crossreactivity was assessed only for spike protein, not other viral proteins.

Turning to this clone: Its antigen is not identified.

Unexposed donor CD4+ T cells date from about 2010-2018, before the COVID-19 pandemic. Isolation of CD4+ T cells took place after around eleven days in culture. V shed 4 bases and J 7 bases; nucleotides not matched to a gene: 8. Germline V gene data show CDR1 as SGDLS and CDR2 as YYNGEE. This CDR3 is built from 14 residues. Assay: immunoSEQ multiplex PCR; the TCRdb copy retains only in-frame clones and omits some. The table shows around 25,000 clones, with 70% to 80% occurring only once. The TCR originated in a human donor in good health. The sequencing sample was made of CD4+ T cells from PBMCs, cultured in vitro. V is TRBV9 and J is TRBJ1-5; 7 bases align to TRBD1. DNA for the CDR3: TGTGCCAGCAGCCTCACAGGGGTATTACAGCCCCAGCATTTT. Its translation: CASSLTGVLQPQHF. Supplemented by reference TRBV9 and TRBJ1-5, the full variable domain reads DSGVTQTPKHLITATGQRVTLRCSPRSGDLSVYWYQQSLDQGLQFLIQYYNGEERAKGNILERFSAQQFPDLHSELNLSSLELGDSALYFCASSLTGVLQPQHFGDGTRLSIL.